This TCR beta chain was identified in a study of CD8+ T cells in alopecia areata. Investigators isolated RNA and reverse transcribed it into cDNA to act as the sequencing template. TCRdb keeps only in-frame clones here, not all; method: immunoSEQ multiplex PCR. The sample has 150,000 to 200,000 clones, 59% seen once. This specimen was CD4+ T cells sorted from blood, taken at week 0. This sequence originates from a human donor with alopecia areata.

CDR3 loop: CSVYSWDDGRYYEQYF. The CDR3 nucleotides read TGCAGCGTTTACTCCTGGGACGACGGGCGGTACTACGAGCAGTACTTC. The V and J genes are TRBV29-1 and TRBJ2-7, with D perhaps TRBD1 or TRBD2 (5 bases each). V lost 5 bases and J 3 bases, leaving 23 bases between the germline ends. This CDR3 has 16 residues. CDR1 SQVTM and CDR2 ANQGSEA come from the germline V gene.